These 18 T cell receptor beta chains were all obtained from the same sample, sequenced in a study of human T cells and chemical hapten exposure. TCRdb itself ran the RACE reads through MiXCR, one entry per CDR3 protein. This table has about 140,000 distinct CDR3 sequences, 12% appearing once. Time point of the sample: patch test 2, 6 weeks after DPC sensitization. Treatment defined: therapeutic diphenylcyclopropenone sensitization with weekly scalp DPC. Source: whole blood, taken in connection with sensitization to the hapten diphenylcyclopropenone (DPC). Receptors originate from a woman between 45 and 60 years old with alopecia areata. Some clones in this sample may be carry-over from other donors' samples.

This clonotype showed up many times. The rearrangement uses TRBV7-2 and TRBJ1-4; 10 nucleotides match TRBD1. Unmatched junction bases numbered 4, after V lost 5 bases and J lost 7 bases. Germline V CDR1 and CDR2: SGHTA, FQGNSA. This CDR3 contains 14 residues. The CDR3 DNA follows: TGTGCCAGCAGCCGGGACAGGGGAAGTGAAAAACTGTTTTTT. It encodes CASSRDRGSEKLFF.

The chain joins TRBV12-3 or TRBV12-4 to TRBJ1-3, with a weak D call TRBD1 (6 bases). CDR3 length: 13 amino acids. Deletions cut 7 bases from V and 5 bases from J, with 12 bases between. The CDR3 loop is CASTQGLRNTIYF. CDR3 coding DNA: TGTGCCAGCACGCAGGGGTTAAGAAACACCATATATTTT.

This clonotype was found many times. The gene calls are TRBV7-8 and TRBJ1-6; 8 bases map to TRBD1. CDR3 length equals 15 residues. V was clipped by 4 bases and J by 5 bases; unmatched bases: 4. Germline V gene data show CDR1 as SGHVS and CDR2 as FQNEAQ. This chain's CDR3 is CASSSDRVDNSPLHF. The DNA of the CDR3 is TGTGCCAGCAGCTCGGACAGGGTAGATAATTCACCCCTCCACTTT.

The V call is TRBV18, the J call TRBJ1-5; D remains unclear. The CDR3 has 15 residues. CDR1 is KGHSH and CDR2 is LQKENI in the germline V gene. Trimming left V 6 bases short and J 4 bases short, with 16 bases between. As DNA, the CDR3 is TGTGCCAGCTCGCTTGACATGGCGGGGAATCAGCCCCAGCATTTT. Translation gives CASSLDMAGNQPQHF.

J is TRBJ1-1 and V is TRBV29-1; 7 positions match TRBD1. CDR1 is SQVTM and CDR2 is ANQGSEA in the germline V gene. The CDR3 contains 11 residues. V gave up 4 bases and J gave up 6 bases; unmatched junction bases: 2. The CDR3 DNA reads as TGCAGCGTTGCCGGGACAGCTGAAGCTTTCTTT. This codes for CSVAGTAEAFF. Variable domain in full (rest from reference TRBV29-1 and TRBJ1-1): SAVISQKPSRDICQRGTSLTIQCQVDSQVTMMFWYRQQPGQSLTLIATANQGSEATYESGFVIDKFPISRPNLTFSTLTVSNMSPEDSSIYLCSVAGTAEAFFGQGTRLTVV.

This clonotype was recorded a few times. V usage is TRBV7-2 and J usage is TRBJ2-7, with D tentatively TRBD1 (5 bases). The V gene lost 5 bases and the J gene lost 3 bases, with 11 bases spanning the gap. This CDR3 spans 13 amino acids. The V gene's germline CDR1 is SGHTA and CDR2 FQGNSA. The CDR3 loop reads CASSPHRNYEQYF. CDR3 bases: TGTGCCAGCAGCCCCCACAGGAACTACGAGCAGTACTTC.

V usage is TRBV29-1 and J usage is TRBJ2-1, with 8 nucleotides matching TRBD2. Germline assignment: CDR1 SQVTM and CDR2 ANQGSEA. The CDR3 loop spans 16 amino acids. Trimming cost V 6 bases and J 4 bases; bases outside gene matches: 14. CDR3 amino acids: CSVPPTSGGVYNEQFF. The CDR3 DNA sequence: TGCAGCGTACCCCCTACTAGCGGAGGGGTATACAATGAGCAGTTCTTC.

This clonotype was seen a few times. J is TRBJ1-2 and V is TRBV29-1; 10 bases are a match to TRBD1. V dropped 5 bases and J dropped 6; count of bases not matched to a gene: 3. CDR1 is SQVTM, CDR2 ANQGSEA, per germline. The CDR3 loop spans 12 amino acids. The CDR3 DNA follows: TGCAGCGTTCGGGACAGGGGAGATGGCTACACCTTC. Protein product: CSVRDRGDGYTF. The full variable domain, in which reference TRBV29-1 and TRBJ1-2 provide the parts outside the CDR3, is SAVISQKPSRDICQRGTSLTIQCQVDSQVTMMFWYRQQPGQSLTLIATANQGSEATYESGFVIDKFPISRPNLTFSTLTVSNMSPEDSSIYLCSVRDRGDGYTFGSGTRLTVV.

This clonotype was recorded a few times. The chain couples TRBV5-1 to TRBJ2-7, with D perhaps matching TRBD2 (6 bases). The CDR3 spans 14 residues. V was shortened by 4 bases and J by 0 bases, with 11 bases between the two germline ends. Per germline, CDR1 SGHRS and CDR2 YFSETQ. CDR3 in amino acids: CASSVAESSYEQYF. In nucleotides, the CDR3 is TGCGCCAGCAGCGTAGCGGAGTCCTCCTACGAGCAGTACTTC.

The V call is TRBV7-2, the J call TRBJ1-1; TRBD1 agrees at 10 bases. Germline trimming cut 5 bases from V and 0 bases from J; bases unmatched to any gene: 3. This CDR3 is built from 15 residues. From germline, CDR1 is SGHTA and CDR2 FQGNSA. CDR3 nucleotide sequence: TGTGCCAGCAGCCGGACAGGGGGTCTGAACACTGAAGCTTTCTTT. Residues: CASSRTGGLNTEAFF.

CDR3 DNA: TGTGCCAGCAGCCCCGGGGTAGCGGGAGTAACCGGGGAGCTGTTTTTT. Its translation: CASSPGVAGVTGELFF. The gene calls are TRBV14 and TRBJ2-2; 9 bases map to TRBD2. V shed 4 bases, J shed 5 bases, and the junction held 8 bases outside the gene matches. The CDR3 consists of 16 residues. CDR1 is SGHDN, CDR2 FVKESK, per germline.

This clonotype was counted between two and nine times. CDR3 sequence (DNA): TGTGCCAGCAGTTACTCAGGGGGAACTAATGAAAAACTGTTTTTT. It specifies CASSYSGGTNEKLFF. The chain is built from TRBV6-6 and TRBJ1-4, with D possibly matching TRBD1 (6 bases). Germline CDR1 MNHNY, CDR2 SVGAGI (reference sequence). V lost 0 bases, J lost 1 base, and 6 bases lay in between. The CDR3 is 15 residues long.

This clonotype appeared a few times. The chain uses TRBV4-1 and TRBJ2-7, with 7 nucleotides matching TRBD1. Trimming removed 0 bases from V and 3 bases from J; junction bases left unmatched: 11. Germline assignment: CDR1 MGHRA and CDR2 YSYEKL. This CDR3 is built from 17 residues. CDR3: CASSQDRSRGSSYEQYF. As DNA, the CDR3 is TGCGCCAGCAGCCAAGATCGGTCCAGGGGGTCCAGCTACGAGCAGTACTTC.

The gene calls are TRBV6-2 or TRBV6-3 and TRBJ2-1; D is unclear. This CDR3 contains 12 residues. The germline V gene has CDR1 MNHEY and CDR2 SVGEGT. V was trimmed by 5 bases and J by 4 bases, leaving 6 bases between them. DNA of the CDR3: TGTGCCAGCAGTGCCATTTACAATGAGCAGTTCTTC. Amino acid sequence: CASSAIYNEQFF.

This clonotype was seen more than once but under ten times. The J gene is TRBJ2-1, the V gene TRBV7-3; D not resolved. V was shortened by 1 base and J by 4 bases, with 14 bases between the two germline ends. This CDR3 is built from 16 residues. CDR1 and CDR2 from the germline V gene are SGHTA and FQGTGA. The CDR3 sequence is CASSLRMQEPYNEQFF. CDR3 coding DNA: TGTGCCAGCAGCTTAAGGATGCAGGAGCCATACAATGAGCAGTTCTTC.

This clonotype was recorded many times. The rearrangement joins TRBV20-1 to TRBJ2-3; 8 positions match TRBD2. V trimming: 5 bases; J trimming: 8 bases; junction bases outside the gene matches: 15. CDR1 and CDR2 (germline): DFQATT, SNEGSKA (reference sequence). The CDR3 covers 15 residues. The DNA for the CDR3 is TGCAGTGCTTCTACGGCGGCGGGAGGCCGGGGTACGCAGTATTTT. Translation gives CSASTAAGGRGTQYF.

The chain joins TRBV7-9 to TRBJ2-3, with a tentative D call TRBD2 (6 bases). The length of the CDR3 is 16 residues. CDR1 and CDR2 (germline): SEHNR, FQNEAQ (reference sequence). The V gene lost 1 base and the J gene lost 0 bases, with 11 bases spanning the gap. The chain's CDR3 is CASSLGAGTSTDTQYF. DNA for the CDR3: TGTGCCAGCAGCTTAGGGGCAGGGACTAGCACAGATACGCAGTATTTT.

This clonotype was seen more than once but under ten times. The chain carries TRBV7-2 and TRBJ2-5; no definite D call. The CDR3 is made up of 15 amino acids. Per germline, CDR1 SGHTA and CDR2 FQGNSA. Trimming removed 1 base at V and 7 bases at J, with 16 bases between. CDR3 nucleotides: TGTGCCAGCAGCTTAGTTGAACGGCCGGCCACGACCCAGTACTTC. Translating it yields CASSLVERPATTQYF.